This T cell receptor beta chain was obtained from a study of blood T cell repertoires in COVID-19. Study-wide context: Samples came from the United States, Italy and Spain, spanning acute and convalescent COVID-19. Sample material is recorded as cDNA or gDNA derived from T cells, B-cell-depleted T cells, or PBMCs.

Clones were read by immunoSEQ multiplex PCR, and TCRdb kept only the in-frame ones, dropping some. The sample includes about 170,000 clones, about 86% of them seen just once. This receptor was taken from a woman of 80 years or more in a cohort sampled during active or convalescent COVID-19. The sequenced sample consisted of peripheral blood.

CDR3 protein: CASSTAGTGYVMTQYF. The CDR3 DNA follows: TGTGCCAGCAGTACCGCCGGGACAGGCTATGTGATGACGCAGTATTTT. The rearrangement uses TRBV6-2 or TRBV6-3 and TRBJ2-3; 8 bases map to TRBD1. V lost 5 bases to trimming and J lost 9 bases; unmatched junction nucleotides: 16. Germline CDR1 and CDR2: MNHEY and SVGEGT. The CDR3 spans 16 residues.